The entry below describes one TCR beta chain. The data belong to a study of control samples from healthy donors and cancer patients. Clones were read by immunoSEQ multiplex PCR, and TCRdb kept only the in-frame ones, dropping some. The table records around 86,000 clones, around 90% of them present only once. The sequencing input was PBMCs. This receptor was obtained from an older woman with head and neck cancer.

The CDR3 spells CASSPTTGVTGELFF. The CDR3, as DNA: TGTGCCAGCAGCCCCACCACAGGAGTCACCGGGGAGCTGTTTTTT. This sequence joins TRBV3-1 (or the pseudogene TRBV3-2) and TRBJ2-2, with D perhaps matching TRBD1 (5 bases). Germline V lookup: CDR1 LGHDT, CDR2 YNNKEL (reference sequence). CDR3 size: 15 residues. V was pared by 4 bases and J by 4 bases, with 13 bases between.